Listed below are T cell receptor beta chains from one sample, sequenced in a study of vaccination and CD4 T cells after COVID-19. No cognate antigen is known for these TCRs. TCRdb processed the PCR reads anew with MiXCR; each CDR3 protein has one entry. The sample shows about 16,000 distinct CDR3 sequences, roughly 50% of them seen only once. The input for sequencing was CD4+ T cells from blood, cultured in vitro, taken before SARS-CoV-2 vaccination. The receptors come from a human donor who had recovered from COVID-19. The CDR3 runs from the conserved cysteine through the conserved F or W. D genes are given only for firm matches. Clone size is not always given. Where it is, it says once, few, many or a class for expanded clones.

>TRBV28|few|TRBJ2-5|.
CASSLGGGVGQETQYF
TGTGCCAGCAGTTTGGGCGGTGGGGTAGGCCAAGAGACCCAGTACTTC
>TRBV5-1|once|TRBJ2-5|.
CASSRTSGQETQYF
TGCGCCAGCAGCAGGACGAGTGGCCAAGAGACCCAGTACTTC
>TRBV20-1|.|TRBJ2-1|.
CSARSRLQYYNEQFF
TGCAGTGCTAGGAGCCGGCTCCAATACTACAATGAGCAGTTCTTC
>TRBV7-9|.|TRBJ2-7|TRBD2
CASSSRTSGRAWQYEQYF
TGTGCCAGCAGCTCGCGAACTAGCGGGAGGGCCTGGCAATACGAGCAGTACTTC
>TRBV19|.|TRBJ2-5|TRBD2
CASSIELAVQETQYF
TGTGCCAGTAGTATAGAACTAGCGGTACAAGAGACCCAGTACTTC
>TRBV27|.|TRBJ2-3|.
CASSRGYGTDTQYF
TGTGCCAGCAGTCGGGGATACGGCACAGATACGCAGTATTTT
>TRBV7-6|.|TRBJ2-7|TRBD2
CASLPYSGRAGEQYF
TGTGCCAGCCTCCCATACAGCGGGAGGGCCGGCGAGCAGTACTTC
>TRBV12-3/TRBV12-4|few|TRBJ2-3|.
CASSFYTDTQYF
TGTGCCAGCAGTTTCTACACAGATACGCAGTATTTT
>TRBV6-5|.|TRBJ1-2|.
CASSYSGADYGYTF
TGTGCCAGCAGTTACTCGGGGGCAGACTATGGCTACACCTTC
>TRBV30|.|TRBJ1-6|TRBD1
CAWRNPGQRGRGVYSPLHF
TGTGCCTGGAGGAATCCGGGACAGCGAGGAAGGGGGGTATATTCACCCCTCCACTTT
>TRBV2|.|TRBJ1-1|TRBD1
CASSEGDRPF
TGTGCCAGCAGTGAAGGGGACAGGCCCTTT
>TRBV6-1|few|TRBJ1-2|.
CASSERPSSGGGGHYGYTF
TGTGCCAGCAGTGAAAGGCCGTCGAGCGGGGGCGGAGGTCACTATGGCTACACCTTC
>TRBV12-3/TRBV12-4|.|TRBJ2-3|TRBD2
CASSPGTRGTDTQYF
TGTGCCAGCAGTCCCGGGACTAGGGGGACAGATACGCAGTATTTT
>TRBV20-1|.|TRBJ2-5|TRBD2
CSATSGRAGETQYF
TGCAGTGCTACAAGCGGGAGGGCCGGGGAGACCCAGTACTTC
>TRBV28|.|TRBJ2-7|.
CASSSGAFYEQYF
TGTGCCAGCAGCTCAGGGGCCTTCTACGAGCAGTACTTC
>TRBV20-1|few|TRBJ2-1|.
CSAKHSSYNEQFF
TGCAGTGCTAAGCATAGCTCCTACAATGAGCAGTTCTTC
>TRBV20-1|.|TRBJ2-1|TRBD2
CSANPGASGRNEQFF
TGCAGTGCTAACCCGGGAGCTAGCGGGAGAAATGAGCAGTTCTTC
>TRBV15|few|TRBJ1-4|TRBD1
CATSHGPPGTGLNEKLFF
TGTGCCACCAGCCACGGGCCCCCAGGGACAGGGCTTAATGAAAAACTGTTTTTT
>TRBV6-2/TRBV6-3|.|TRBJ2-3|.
CASSYRETDTQYF
TGTGCCAGCAGTTACCGGGAGACAGATACGCAGTATTTT